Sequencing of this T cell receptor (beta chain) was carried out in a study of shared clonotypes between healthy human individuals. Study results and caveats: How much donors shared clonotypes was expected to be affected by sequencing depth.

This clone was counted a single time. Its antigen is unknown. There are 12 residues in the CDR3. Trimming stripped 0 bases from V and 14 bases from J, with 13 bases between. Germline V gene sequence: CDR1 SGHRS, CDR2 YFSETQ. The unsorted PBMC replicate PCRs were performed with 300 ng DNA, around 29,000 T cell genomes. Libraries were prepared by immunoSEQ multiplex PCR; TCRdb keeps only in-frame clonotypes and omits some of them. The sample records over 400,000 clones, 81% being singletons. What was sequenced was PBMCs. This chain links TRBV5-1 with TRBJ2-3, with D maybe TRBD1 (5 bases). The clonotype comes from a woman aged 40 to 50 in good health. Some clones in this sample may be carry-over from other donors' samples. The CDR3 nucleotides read TGCGCCAGCAGCTTGGAGTTCCTGACAGTGTATTTT. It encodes CASSLEFLTVYF.